Sequencing of this T cell receptor beta chain was carried out in a study of OX40 agonist ivuxolimab in advanced cancers. At the level of the study: Three patients responded partially, comprising one with hepatocellular carcinoma and two with cutaneous melanoma. Whole-study results and caveats: CD8+ T cells showed, on average, more clonal expansion than CD4+ cells.

Data came from immunoSEQ multiplex PCR; TCRdb stores just in-frame clones and leaves some out. Of tens of thousands of clones detected, approximately 86% appear once; the ten largest clones hold approximately 16%. As to this clone: Its target is not known.

Autoimmune disease history or systemic immunosuppression was exclusionary. This receptor was taken from an adult with an advanced solid tumor such as melanoma, head and neck, liver or kidney cancer. The sequencing here drew on CD4+ or CD8+ T cells sorted from blood, taken in a trial of the OX40 agonist ivuxolimab.

The CDR3 DNA follows: TGTGCCAGCAGCTCGGGACCCGCGGGCGAGCAGTACTTC. It encodes CASSSGPAGEQYF. V usage is TRBV7-3 and J usage is TRBJ2-7; TRBD1 or TRBD2 may be the D gene (5 bases each). The germline CDR1 and CDR2 sequences are SGHTA and FQGTGA. Trimming took 4 bases from V and 6 from J, leaving 13 bases between them. The CDR3 spans 13 residues.